These 25 T cell receptor beta chains were sequenced from one sample in a study of blood T cell repertoires in COVID-19. The table came from immunoSEQ multiplex PCR; TCRdb's copy has only in-frame clones and leaves some out. Seen here are tens of thousands of clones, 80% to 95% observed once, and the top ten hold more than 5.5%. Sequenced: peripheral blood. All receptors derive from a man between 45 and 60 years old with active COVID-19.

V gene TRBV6-5 combines with J gene TRBJ2-7; 8 bases match TRBD1. CDR3 length: 15 amino acids. Germline assignment: CDR1 MNHEY and CDR2 SVGAGI. The J segment lost 6 bases and the V segment lost 0 bases, leaving 7 bases of the junction unmatched. The CDR3 DNA follows: TGTGCCAGCAGTTACTCGAGACAGGGGCAAACCGAGCAGTACTTC. Its protein product is CASSYSRQGQTEQYF.

This clone was counted only a few times. The gene calls are TRBV11-2 and TRBJ2-1; D not resolved. This CDR3 comprises 13 residues. V was trimmed by 0 bases and J by 6 bases, leaving 6 bases between them. Germline CDR1 is SGHAT and CDR2 is FQNNGV. The DNA of the CDR3 is TGTGCCAGCAGCTTAGATTTGGCCAATGAGCAGTTCTTC. Its protein is CASSLDLANEQFF. Full variable domain (remainder filled in from reference TRBV11-2 and TRBJ2-1): EAGVAQSPRYKIIEKRQSVAFWCNPISGHATLYWYQQILGQGPKLLIQFQNNGVVDDSQLPKDRFSAERLKGVDSTLKIQPAKLEDSAVYLCASSLDLANEQFFGPGTRLTVL.

The chain links TRBV6-2 or TRBV6-3 to TRBJ2-1; 10 bases align to TRBD2. The length of the CDR3 is 15 residues. CDR1 MNHEY and CDR2 SVGEGT come from the germline V gene. With V trimmed by 2 bases and J by 4 bases, 2 bases remained unmatched. The CDR3 bases are TGTGCCAGCAGTTACAAACTAGCGGGGTACAATGAGCAGTTCTTC. Translation: CASSYKLAGYNEQFF.

The chain couples TRBV6-5 to TRBJ1-6, with D tentatively TRBD1 (5 bases). The ends were cut back, 0 bases at V and 5 bases at J, with 11 bases in the middle. The CDR3 length is 16 residues. Germline assignment: CDR1 MNHEY and CDR2 SVGAGI. The CDR3 DNA is TGTGCCAGCAGTTACTCGATCAGGGCCCATAATTCACCCCTCCACTTT. It specifies CASSYSIRAHNSPLHF.

This clone turned up a few times. V is TRBV6-2 or TRBV6-3 and J is TRBJ1-5; D unresolved. CDR1 is MNHEY, CDR2 SVGEGT, per germline. This CDR3 comprises 14 residues. V was pared by 4 bases and J by 7 bases, with 14 bases between. The CDR3 DNA follows: TGTGCCAGCAGTTTTGCCCAGCCGGGGCAGCCCCAGCATTTT. It yields the protein CASSFAQPGQPQHF.

The chain recombines TRBV9 with TRBJ2-5; TRBD1 aligns across 8 bases. The CDR3 spans 15 residues. The V and J ends lost 3 bases and 3 bases, in that order; junction bases with no gene match: 7. The germline V gene encodes CDR1 SGDLS and CDR2 YYNGEE. The CDR3 DNA is TGTGCCAGCAGCGGGGGACAGGTTTACAAAGAGACCCAGTACTTC. Its protein is CASSGGQVYKETQYF.

CDR3 protein: CASSLGTGDNSPLHF. DNA for the CDR3: TGTGCCAGCAGCTTGGGGACAGGGGATAATTCACCCCTCCACTTT. J is TRBJ1-6 and V is TRBV5-6; TRBD1 matches at 9 bases. V gave up 0 bases and J gave up 5 bases; unmatched junction bases: 0. The CDR3 loop spans 15 amino acids. The germline gives CDR1 SGHDT, CDR2 YYEEEE.

The chain combines TRBV5-4 with TRBJ2-3, with TRBD2 identical over 8 bases. Germline V gene lookup returns CDR1 SGHNT and CDR2 YYREEE (reference sequence). Losses at the gene ends were 4 bases for V and 4 bases for J; bases not matched to a gene: 14. The CDR3 consists of 17 residues. For the CDR3, the DNA is TGTGCCAGCAGCCCGGGAGGGCGGGGCGTGGGATCAGATACGCAGTATTTT. Amino acid sequence: CASSPGGRGVGSDTQYF.

The V and J genes are TRBV3-1 (or the pseudogene TRBV3-2) and TRBJ1-1, with a weak D call TRBD1 (6 bases). Per germline, CDR1 LGHDT and CDR2 YNNKEL (reference sequence). The CDR3 extends over 17 amino acids. V gave up 4 bases and J gave up 0 bases, with 18 bases separating them. The CDR3 DNA sequence: TGTGCCAGCAGCCGGACGTGGGGGGGGCAGATGAACACTGAAGCTTTCTTT. This encodes CASSRTWGGQMNTEAFF.

The J gene is TRBJ2-1, the V gene TRBV7-8, with 12 bases fitting TRBD2. This CDR3 has 15 amino acids. Germline lookup yields CDR1 SGHVS and CDR2 FQNEAQ. V lost 1 base and J lost 9; bases outside the gene matches: 4. Here the CDR3 reads CASSLEGTSGLEQFF. Here the CDR3 DNA reads TGTGCCAGCAGCTTAGAGGGGACTAGCGGGCTTGAGCAGTTCTTC.

This clone was counted only a few times. This chain connects TRBV6-4 to TRBJ2-1, with no clear D. Germline-derived CDR1 and CDR2 are MRHNA and SNTAGT. CDR3 length: 15 residues. V lost 3 bases, J lost 7 bases, and 16 bases lay in between. The CDR3 DNA follows: TGTGCCAGCAGTGAGTTAGCCATTTTACCGAATGAGCAGTTCTTC. Residues: CASSELAILPNEQFF.

The rearrangement joins TRBV29-1 to TRBJ2-1; tentatively, D is TRBD2 (7 bases). Trimming removed 5 bases at V and 4 bases at J, with 15 bases between. Germline V gene data show CDR1 as SQVTM and CDR2 as ANQGSEA. The CDR3 runs to 14 residues. The CDR3 loop is CSVSGEGTYNEQFF. The DNA for the CDR3 is TGCAGCGTTTCAGGGGAGGGGACATACAATGAGCAGTTCTTC.

This clone was seen more than once but under ten times. This chain joins TRBV23-1 and TRBJ2-5; tentative D call: TRBD1 (6 bases). TRBV23-1 is filed as an ORF, its function uncertain. The V gene lost 0 bases and the J gene lost 5 bases, with 19 bases spanning the gap. This CDR3 region has 17 residues. The DNA of the CDR3 is TGCGCCAGCAGTCAATCATTCCGTCAGGGGAATGAGGAGACCCAGTACTTC. Translation: CASSQSFRQGNEETQYF.

The rearrangement joins TRBV7-9 to TRBJ1-2; TRBD1 might be the D (6 bases). Trimming stripped 6 bases from V and 2 bases from J, with 16 bases between. The germline gives CDR1 SEHNR, CDR2 FQNEAQ (reference sequence). The CDR3 runs to 15 residues. The CDR3 is CASSIVQGSNYGYTF. The CDR3 nucleotides read TGTGCCAGCAGTATCGTACAGGGTAGCAACTATGGCTACACCTTC.

V usage is TRBV21-1 and J usage is TRBJ2-7; the table names TRBD1, a call not compared with the DNA. TRBV21-1 is annotated as a pseudogene. The CDR3 has 20 residues. CDR3 protein: CASSTESTGAEQTAPYEQYF. The CDR3 DNA follows: TGTGCCAGCAGCACCGAGTCCACAGGGGCCGAACAAACCGCTCCCTACGAGCAGTACTTC.

CDR3 in DNA: TGTGCCACCCAGTCCCTCTCGGCGGGGGCGGACACCGGGGAGCTGTTTTTT. Residues: CATQSLSAGADTGELFF. V is TRBV28 and J is TRBJ2-2; tentatively, D is TRBD2 (7 bases). Germline CDR1 reads MDHEN; CDR2 reads SYDVKM. Deletions cut 10 bases from V and 3 bases from J, with 24 bases between. This CDR3 region has 17 residues.

V gene TRBV28 combines with J gene TRBJ1-1; D may be TRBD1 (5 bases). Germline V gene sequence: CDR1 MDHEN, CDR2 SYDVKM. The length of the CDR3 is 13 residues. V lost 7 bases and J 5 bases, leaving 14 bases between the germline ends. The CDR3 reads CASTRARATEAFF. The CDR3 nucleotides read TGTGCCAGCACCAGGGCTAGGGCGACTGAAGCTTTCTTT.

This rearrangement joins TRBV6-2 or TRBV6-3 to TRBJ1-1; no firm D call. Deletions cut 1 base from V and 1 base from J, with 7 bases between. Germline V lookup: CDR1 MNHEY, CDR2 SVGEGT. The CDR3 runs 14 residues. CDR3 coding DNA: TGTGCCAGCAGTTACTTACGCGAGAACACTGAAGCTTTCTTT. It specifies CASSYLRENTEAFF.

The chain is built from TRBV7-2 and TRBJ1-5; TRBD1 is a possible D gene (6 bases). This CDR3 contains 13 residues. Trimming cost V 2 bases and J 11 bases, with 13 bases left between them. CDR1 and CDR2 from the germline V gene are SGHTA and FQGNSA. The CDR3 region has the DNA TGTGCCAGCAGCTTAACAGGGACTAGGGCCCAGCATTTT. Translating gives CASSLTGTRAQHF. The entire variable domain, with the rest obtained from reference TRBV7-2 and TRBJ1-5, is as follows: GAGVSQSPSNKVTEKGKDVELRCDPISGHTALYWYRQSLGQGLEFLIYFQGNSAPDKSGLPSDRFSAERTGGSVSTLTIQRTQQEDSAVYLCASSLTGTRAQHFGDGTRLSIL.

V and J are TRBV7-2 and TRBJ2-5; 10 bases agree with TRBD2. With V trimmed by 5 bases and J by 6 bases, 6 bases remained unmatched. The CDR3 is 14 amino acids. The germline CDR1 and CDR2 sequences are SGHTA and FQGNSA. The CDR3 DNA reads TGTGCCAGCAGCCCCCAGCGGGGGGGGCAGACCCAGTACTTC. Its protein product is CASSPQRGGQTQYF. Complete variable domain (other parts from reference TRBV7-2 and TRBJ2-5): GAGVSQSPSNKVTEKGKDVELRCDPISGHTALYWYRQSLGQGLEFLIYFQGNSAPDKSGLPSDRFSAERTGGSVSTLTIQRTQQEDSAVYLCASSPQRGGQTQYFGPGTRLLVL.

The chain combines TRBV7-9 with TRBJ2-3; TRBD2 agrees at 8 bases. CDR1 and CDR2 from the germline V gene are SEHNR and FQNEAQ (reference sequence). The CDR3 extends over 15 amino acids. J lost 2 bases, V lost 5 bases, and 6 bases had no gene match. The CDR3 protein is CASSLSGTFTDTQYF. The CDR3, as DNA: TGTGCCAGCAGCCTTAGCGGGACCTTCACAGATACGCAGTATTTT.

The chain carries TRBV25-1 and TRBJ2-1, with 10 bases identical to TRBD2. The CDR3 extends over 17 amino acids. The germline V gene has CDR1 MGHDK and CDR2 SYGVNS. The trim removed 6 bases at V and 3 bases at J, leaving 11 bases unmatched. For the CDR3, the DNA is TGTGCCAGCAGCGGATCTAGCGGGAGTTTCTTCTACAATGAGCAGTTCTTC. Its protein is CASSGSSGSFFYNEQFF.

In its sample, this clone was seen once. The chain couples TRBV5-4 to TRBJ1-2; 7 bases line up with TRBD1. Per germline, CDR1 SGHNT and CDR2 YYREEE (reference sequence). Germline trimming cut 4 bases from V and 7 bases from J; bases unmatched to any gene: 10. The CDR3 sequence is 14 residues long. The CDR3 sequence is CASSRRDSPFGYTF. The CDR3 bases are TGTGCCAGCAGCCGCCGGGACAGCCCCTTTGGCTACACCTTC.

The table lists this clone with a count of one. The chain carries TRBV30 and TRBJ1-5; 8 bases agree with TRBD1. The CDR3 runs to 15 residues. Unmatched junction bases numbered 9, after V lost 3 bases and J lost 5 bases. Per germline, CDR1 GTSNPN and CDR2 SVGIG (reference sequence). CDR3 sequence: CAWRPGQGADQPQHF. The CDR3 DNA reads TGTGCCTGGAGGCCCGGACAGGGCGCTGATCAGCCCCAGCATTTT.

The rearrangement uses TRBV5-5 and TRBJ2-5; D not resolved. The germline V and J ends were trimmed by 4 bases and 5 bases, with 12 bases remaining between them. This CDR3 region has 13 residues. Germline assignment: CDR1 SGHKS and CDR2 YYEKEE (reference sequence). The CDR3 DNA follows: TGTGCCAGCAGCCTACAGCCTCGGGAGACCCAGTACTTC. This codes for CASSLQPRETQYF.